Listed below are T cell receptor beta chains from one sample, sequenced in a study of beta chain features in type 1 diabetes. This table comes from immunoSEQ multiplex PCR, and its TCRdb copy is limited to in-frame clones, with some not included. The repertoire holds fewer than 350,000 clones, with over 12% as singletons. Sequenced input: naive CD4+ T cells from blood. These receptors originate from a man between 18 and 35 years old with type 1 diabetes. CDR3s include the opening cysteine and the closing phenylalanine or tryptophan. A D gene is named only where the DNA matches it firmly. Where a row states a size, it is once, few, many or the class of an expanded clone; other rows omit it.

>NA|NA|15|TRBJ2-7|TRBV9
CASSAGAGGLYEQYF
TGTGCCAGCAGCGCCGGTGCAGGGGGGCTATACGAGCAGTACTTC
>NA|NA|14|TRBJ2-1|TRBV29-1
CSVRLPGVRDEQFF
TGCAGCGTTAGACTGCCGGGAGTGAGGGATGAGCAGTTCTTC
>TRBD1|few|15|TRBJ1-1|TRBV7-2
CASSSRQGANTEAFF
TGTGCCAGCAGCTCGCGACAGGGGGCGAACACTGAAGCTTTCTTT
>TRBD1|few|15|TRBJ2-7|TRBV7-9
CASSSWTGPIYEQYF
TGTGCCAGCAGCTCGTGGACAGGACCAATATACGAGCAGTACTTC
>NA|NA|14|TRBJ2-7|TRBV28
CASSLAPETYEQYF
TGTGCCAGCAGTTTGGCCCCAGAGACATACGAGCAGTACTTC
>TRBD2|NA|14|TRBJ2-7|TRBV13
CASRRAGGPSEQYF
TGTGCCAGCAGGCGAGCGGGAGGGCCTTCCGAGCAGTACTTC
>NA|few|15|TRBJ2-3|TRBV14
CASSQDIRGTDTQYF
TGTGCCAGCAGCCAAGACATTCGGGGCACAGATACGCAGTATTTT
>TRBD2|NA|14|TRBJ2-2|TRBV30
CAWSPGGPSGELFF
TGTGCCTGGAGTCCGGGGGGGCCGAGCGGGGAGCTGTTTTTT
>NA|few|15|TRBJ2-3|TRBV18
CASSPVATYSDTQYF
TGTGCCAGCTCACCCGTTGCTACGTATTCGGATACGCAGTATTTT
>NA|NA|15|TRBJ1-1|TRBV7-2
CASSPGPRQEGEAFF
TGTGCCAGCAGCCCTGGTCCTAGACAGGAAGGTGAAGCTTTCTTT
>NA|NA|18|TRBJ2-6|TRBV5-1
CASSLEIPRATGANVLTF
TGCGCCAGCAGCTTGGAGATTCCCAGGGCTACTGGGGCCAACGTCCTGACTTTC
>TRBD1|few|16|TRBJ2-3|TRBV5-6
CASSLVPGGMTDTQYF
TGTGCCAGCAGCTTGGTCCCAGGGGGTATGACAGATACGCAGTATTTT
>NA|few|15|TRBJ2-7|TRBV9
CASSVDPAQTYEQYF
TGTGCCAGCAGCGTAGACCCAGCGCAGACCTACGAGCAGTACTTC
>NA|NA|15|TRBJ2-7|TRBV5-1
CASSLDEGENYEQYF
TGCGCCAGCAGCTTGGACGAGGGGGAGAACTACGAGCAGTACTTC
>TRBD1|NA|17|TRBJ2-6|TRBV30
CAWTTGGLVSGANVLTF
TGTGCCTGGACTACAGGGGGGCTTGTCTCTGGGGCCAACGTCCTGACTTTC
>TRBD2|NA|15|TRBJ2-4|TRBV18
CASSYQPASGNIQYF
TGTGCCAGCTCATACCAACCGGCTAGCGGAAACATTCAGTACTTC
>TRBD1|NA|15|TRBJ2-3|TRBV9
CASSVGDRGTDTQYF
TGTGCCAGCAGCGTAGGGGACAGGGGCACAGATACGCAGTATTTT
>NA|few|13|TRBJ1-2|TRBV28
CASSDSISRGYTF
TGTGCCAGCAGTGATTCTATTTCTCGTGGCTACACCTTC